The rows below give T cell receptor beta chains drawn from one sample of a study of blood T cell repertoires in COVID-19. TCRdb's table, derived via immunoSEQ multiplex PCR, lists solely in-frame clones and lacks some. There are a few hundred thousand clones in the sample; about 90% occur only once, and around 2% lies in the top ten. The specimen sequenced was PBMCs or T cells enriched from blood (not recorded which). The receptors stem from a man aged 40-50 years in a cohort exposed to, infected with or recovered from COVID-19 (not recorded which). The CDR3 runs from the conserved cysteine through the conserved F or W. D genes are given only for firm matches. Clone sizes are given selectively: once, few, many, or a class where the clone is expanded.

v_gene	abundance	d_gene	j_gene	CDR3nt	CDR3aa
TRBV7-9	NA	TRBD2	TRBJ2-3	TGTGCCAGCAGCACAGCTAGCGGGATCACAGATACGCAGTATTTT	CASSTASGITDTQYF
TRBV7-2	NA	NA	TRBJ2-4	TGTGCCAGCAGCTTACGACAGGCCAAAAACATTCAGTACTTC	CASSLRQAKNIQYF
TRBV15	NA	NA	TRBJ1-5	TGTGCCACCAGCACCGGAGGGAGCCGCAATCAGCCCCAGCATTTT	CATSTGGSRNQPQHF
TRBV2	NA	NA	TRBJ1-2	TGTGCCAGCACTCTGGGCAGGGCCCGTAACTATGGCTACACCTTC	CASTLGRARNYGYTF
TRBV5-4	NA	TRBD1	TRBJ2-2	TGTGCCAGCAGCTTGGAGGGGGCGCCCGGGGAGCTGTTTTTT	CASSLEGAPGELFF
TRBV5-1	NA	NA	TRBJ2-5	TGCGCCAGCAGCTTGGCCACGGTATCCGGGAAAGAGACCCAGTACTTC	CASSLATVSGKETQYF
TRBV18	NA	TRBD1	TRBJ1-2	TGTGCCAGCTCAACCGACGGACAGGGGCGCTATGGCTACACCTTC	CASSTDGQGRYGYTF
TRBV7-9	NA	NA	TRBJ2-1	TGTGCCAGCAGCCCACAGGGAATGAGGTACAATGAGCAGTTCTTC	CASSPQGMRYNEQFF
TRBV27	NA	NA	TRBJ2-3	TGTGCCAGCAGTACCGGGACTCGCACAGATACGCAGTATTTT	CASSTGTRTDTQYF
TRBV5-1	NA	TRBD2	TRBJ2-1	TGCGCCAGCAGCTTTGGAGCGGGAGTGGATGAGCAGTTCTTC	CASSFGAGVDEQFF
TRBV19	NA	NA	TRBJ1-5	TGTGCCAGTAGTATTCAGGCACGGGGGGCGATTCAGCCCCAGCATTTT	CASSIQARGAIQPQHF
TRBV28	NA	TRBD2	TRBJ2-2	TGTGCCGGAGGTAGCGGGAGGGCCGGGGAGCTGTTTTTT	CAGGSGRAGELFF
TRBV24-1	NA	TRBD2	TRBJ2-1	TGTGCCACCAGTGTCTCACAGCGGGGCAGTTCCTACAATGAGCAGTTCTTC	CATSVSQRGSSYNEQFF
TRBV7-3	few	NA	TRBJ2-5	TGTGCCAGCAGCTTAAGTTCCATAGAGACCCAGTACTTC	CASSLSSIETQYF
TRBV18	once	NA	TRBJ1-1	TGTGCCAGCTCTCCCAACTCCCTGATCGCCACTGAAGCTTTCTTT	CASSPNSLIATEAFF
TRBV5-1	few	NA	TRBJ2-3	TGCGCCAGCAGCTTGGCGGGTTGGGGCACAGATACGCAGTATTTT	CASSLAGWGTDTQYF
TRBV9	NA	TRBD1	TRBJ2-1	TGTGCCAGCAGCACTAGGACAGGGGTGGACAATGAGCAGTTCTTC	CASSTRTGVDNEQFF
TRBV18	NA	TRBD1	TRBJ1-1	TGTGCCAGCTCACCGAAAGGACAGGTGATGAACACTGAAGCTTTCTTT	CASSPKGQVMNTEAFF